The clone carrying this T cell receptor (beta chain) was counted only a few times. Its antigen is not known. The V end lost 6 bases, the J end lost 8 bases, and 22 bases lay between the germline ends. CDR1 is DFQATT and CDR2 is SNEGSKA in the germline V gene (reference sequence). The CDR3 is 14 amino acids. In TCRdb, the reads were re-called with MiXCR into one record per CDR3 protein. The repertoire holds 2,000 to 2,500 distinct CDR3 sequences, with approximately 15% as singletons. The sample comes from a study of liver allograft versus peripheral blood T cells. Overall study context: Transplanted livers held T cell receptor repertoires, and these were compared with repertoires in recipients' peripheral blood. Study-wide findings and caveats: Liver allograft T cell receptor repertoires were reported to differ from peripheral blood repertoires.

The sequence was collected from a human patient who had a liver transplant. Part of the T cell pool may stem from the graft donor. The gene calls are TRBV20-1 and TRBJ1-2; D not resolved. For the CDR3, the DNA is TGCAGTGCACCTCGGCGGCTCGATAGGCAAGGCTACACCTTC. Protein product: CSAPRRLDRQGYTF.